A selection of T cell receptor beta chains follows, all from one sample in a study of T cells after yellow fever vaccination. TCRdb redid the calling of the 5' RACE reads with MiXCR, one entry per CDR3 protein. Here the sample spans hundreds of thousands of distinct CDR3 sequences, 8.5% to 9% being singletons. The material was PBMCs, obtained on the day of the first yellow fever vaccination. The receptors stem from a young man who received the YFV17D yellow fever vaccine. Both conserved end residues are part of each CDR3. A D gene is named only where the DNA matches it firmly. A clone size is listed for some rows: how often the clone was seen (once, few, many), or a class if it is expanded.

v_call	clone_size	j_call	cdr3_length	d_call	cdr3_nt	cdr3_aa
TRBV21-1	NA	TRBJ1-2	17	NA	TGTGCCAGCAGCAGCAAACAAGATCACGACAGTCACTATGGCTACACCTTC	CASSSKQDHDSHYGYTF
TRBV6-5	few	TRBJ2-3	15	NA	TGTGCCAGCAGTTGGGGGTTACCGGGCACAGATACGCAGTATTTT	CASSWGLPGTDTQYF
TRBV12-3/TRBV12-4	NA	TRBJ1-5	14	NA	TGTGCCAGCAGTTTAGGGCAGGATGAGCAGCCCCAGCATTTT	CASSLGQDEQPQHF
TRBV19	few	TRBJ2-1	14	NA	TGTGCCAGTAGTATGGGGCAGGGGTTGAATGAGCAGTTCTTC	CASSMGQGLNEQFF
TRBV5-1	NA	TRBJ1-1	15	NA	TGCGCCAGCAGCTTGGGTTCCGGTTGGATCACTGAAGCTTTCTTT	CASSLGSGWITEAFF
TRBV20-1	NA	TRBJ2-3	14	NA	TGCAGTGCTAGAGAGCCCCAGGGAAGCGATACGCAGTATTTT	CSAREPQGSDTQYF
TRBV6-1	few	TRBJ1-2	11	NA	TGTGCCACCGGCCGTAACTATGGCTACACCTTC	CATGRNYGYTF
TRBV5-1	NA	TRBJ2-3	16	TRBD2	TGCGCCAGCAGCTCGGGACTAGCGGGTGACTTAGATACGCAGTATTTT	CASSSGLAGDLDTQYF
TRBV4-3	many	TRBJ2-3	16	TRBD2	TGCGCCAGCAGCCCCCGGACTAGCGGGGGGGTAGATACGCAGTATTTT	CASSPRTSGGVDTQYF
TRBV29-1	NA	TRBJ2-1	9	TRBD1	TGCAGCGTTGGGGACAGGGGTTTCTTC	CSVGDRGFF
TRBV12-3/TRBV12-4	NA	TRBJ2-2	14	NA	TGTGCCAGCAGGCCCGGGACGAACACCGGGGAGCTGTTTTTT	CASRPGTNTGELFF
TRBV11-2	many	TRBJ2-5	15	NA	TGTGCCAGCAGCTTATTTCCGGGACCCCAAGAGACCCAGTACTTC	CASSLFPGPQETQYF
TRBV6-1	NA	TRBJ2-7	13	TRBD1	TGTGCCAGCAGTGTAGGGACAGAGCACGAGCAGTACTTC	CASSVGTEHEQYF
TRBV20-1	NA	TRBJ1-5	14	NA	TGCAGTGCTAGAGACCGGGTTTGGTATCAGCCCCAGCATTTT	CSARDRVWYQPQHF
TRBV20-1	few	TRBJ1-6	16	NA	TGCAGTGCTACCCGGGACAACTACTCCTATAATTCACCCCTCCACTTT	CSATRDNYSYNSPLHF
TRBV10-3	many	TRBJ1-4	13	TRBD1	TGTGCCATCAGCGGACAGGGAGAGGAAAAACTGTTTTTT	CAISGQGEEKLFF
TRBV4-1	NA	TRBJ2-2	14	NA	TGCGCCAGCAGCCTTAGCGGTCCCACCGGGGAGCTGTTTTTT	CASSLSGPTGELFF
TRBV5-1	many	TRBJ2-1	14	NA	TGCGCCAGCAGCTACGGGGGGCCCCCCAATGAGCAGTTCTTC	CASSYGGPPNEQFF
TRBV28	few	TRBJ2-1	13	TRBD2	TGTGCCAGTTTAGCGGGTCTCTACAATGAGCAGTTCTTC	CASLAGLYNEQFF
TRBV28	NA	TRBJ2-7	14	NA	TGTGCCAGCAGATCGGCCTCGGCCGTCTACGAGCAGTACTTC	CASRSASAVYEQYF
TRBV5-1	few	TRBJ2-7	14	NA	TGCGCCAGCAGCTGGGGCGGTGGGCCGGGGGAGCAGTACTTC	CASSWGGGPGEQYF
TRBV24-1	NA	TRBJ2-1	16	TRBD1	TGTGCCACCAGTGATTTCTGGGACAGGGGCTACAATGAGCAGTTCTTC	CATSDFWDRGYNEQFF
TRBV15	NA	TRBJ2-3	17	NA	TGTGCCACCAGCACAGTCACCGGGACGGTAAACCCAGATACGCAGTATTTT	CATSTVTGTVNPDTQYF
TRBV6-2/TRBV6-3	NA	TRBJ1-4	15	NA	TGTGCCAGCAGTTACGGCGTGGAGGGGACTGAAAAACTGTTTTTT	CASSYGVEGTEKLFF
TRBV7-8	NA	TRBJ2-7	13	NA	TGTGCCAGCAGCGGAGGAAGGGTTAACGAGCAGTACTTC	CASSGGRVNEQYF
TRBV29-1	many	TRBJ2-5	12	NA	TGCAGCGTGGTCAGGTACCAAGAGACCCAGTACTTC	CSVVRYQETQYF
TRBV6-5	NA	TRBJ2-5	14	NA	TGTGCCAGCAGGTCAAGGGGGGGCCAAGAGACCCAGTACTTC	CASRSRGGQETQYF
TRBV7-2	few	TRBJ2-3	17	TRBD2	TGTGCCAGCAGCCGACTCCCCCTAGCGGGGGGCACAGATACGCAGTATTTT	CASSRLPLAGGTDTQYF
TRBV6-1	NA	TRBJ1-6	13	NA	TGTGCCAGCACCACAGTAGTGAATTCACCCCTCCACTTT	CASTTVVNSPLHF
TRBV19	many	TRBJ1-1	14	NA	TGTGCCAGTAGAGACGGCGGCCGGAACACTGAAGCTTTCTTT	CASRDGGRNTEAFF
TRBV4-3	NA	TRBJ2-6	16	TRBD1	TGCGCCAGCAGCCACCCCGACAGGGCTGGGGCCAACGTCCTGACTTTC	CASSHPDRAGANVLTF
TRBV9	many	TRBJ2-3	15	NA	TGTGCCAGCAGCTCCTTGGGGGGGCCGGCGGATACGCAGTATTTT	CASSSLGGPADTQYF
TRBV7-2	many	TRBJ2-7	13	NA	TGTGCCAGCAGGGCCCTGGGGAAGTACGAGCAGTACTTC	CASRALGKYEQYF
TRBV5-1	few	TRBJ1-5	13	TRBD1	TGCGCCAGCAGCTTTACAGGGGATCAGCCCCAGCATTTT	CASSFTGDQPQHF
TRBV4-3	few	TRBJ2-1	17	TRBD2	TGCGCCAGCAGCCAGAATGGAGCGGGGGGGCCGGGGAATGAGCAGTTCTTC	CASSQNGAGGPGNEQFF
TRBV4-1	NA	TRBJ1-1	15	TRBD1	TGCGCCAGCAGCCACACAGGGGGCGCTTTGCCTGAAGCTTTCTTT	CASSHTGGALPEAFF
TRBV6-1	NA	TRBJ2-4	14	TRBD1	TGTGCCAGCAGTACCGGGGGGACAGGGAACATTCAGTACTTC	CASSTGGTGNIQYF
TRBV12-3/TRBV12-4	many	TRBJ1-2	13	NA	TGTGCCAGCAGTCCTACCAATAACTATGGCTACACCTTC	CASSPTNNYGYTF